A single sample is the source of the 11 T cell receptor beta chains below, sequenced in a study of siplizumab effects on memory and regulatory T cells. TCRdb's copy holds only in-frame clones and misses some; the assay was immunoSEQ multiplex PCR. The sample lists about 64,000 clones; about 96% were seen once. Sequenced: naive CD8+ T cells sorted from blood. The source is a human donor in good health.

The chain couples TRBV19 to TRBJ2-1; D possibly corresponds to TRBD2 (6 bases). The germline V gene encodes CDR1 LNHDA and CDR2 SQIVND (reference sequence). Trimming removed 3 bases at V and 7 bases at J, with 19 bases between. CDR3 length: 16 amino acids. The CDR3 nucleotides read TGTGCCAGTAGTATGGGGGGACGGTCCTTAATAAATGAGCAGTTCTTC. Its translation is CASSMGGRSLINEQFF.

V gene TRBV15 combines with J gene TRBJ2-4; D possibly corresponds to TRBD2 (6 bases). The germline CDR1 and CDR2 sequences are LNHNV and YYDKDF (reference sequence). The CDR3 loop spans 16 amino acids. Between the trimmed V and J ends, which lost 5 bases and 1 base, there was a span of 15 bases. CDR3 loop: CATSGGPNSAKNIQYF. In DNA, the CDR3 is TGTGCCACCAGCGGAGGGCCCAATTCGGCCAAAAACATTCAGTACTTC.

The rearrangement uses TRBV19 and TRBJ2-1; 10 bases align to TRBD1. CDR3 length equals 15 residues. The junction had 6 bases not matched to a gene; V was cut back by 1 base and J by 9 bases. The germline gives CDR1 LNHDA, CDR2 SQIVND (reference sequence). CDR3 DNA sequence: TGTGCCAGTAGTATAGGGGACAGGGGATTGAGTGAGCAGTTCTTC. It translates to CASSIGDRGLSEQFF.

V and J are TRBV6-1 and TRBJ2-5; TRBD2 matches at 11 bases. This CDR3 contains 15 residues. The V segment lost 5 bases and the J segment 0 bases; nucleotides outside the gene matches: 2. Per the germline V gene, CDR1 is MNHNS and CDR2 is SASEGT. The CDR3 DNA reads TGTGCCAGCAGTTTGACTAGCGGGGACCAAGAGACCCAGTACTTC. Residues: CASSLTSGDQETQYF.

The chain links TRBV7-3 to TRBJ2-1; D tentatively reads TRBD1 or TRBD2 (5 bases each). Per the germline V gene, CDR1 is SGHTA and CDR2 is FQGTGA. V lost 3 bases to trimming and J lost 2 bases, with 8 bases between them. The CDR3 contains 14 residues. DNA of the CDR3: TGTGCCAGCAGCTTTACGGGGCCCTACAATGAGCAGTTCTTC. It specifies CASSFTGPYNEQFF.

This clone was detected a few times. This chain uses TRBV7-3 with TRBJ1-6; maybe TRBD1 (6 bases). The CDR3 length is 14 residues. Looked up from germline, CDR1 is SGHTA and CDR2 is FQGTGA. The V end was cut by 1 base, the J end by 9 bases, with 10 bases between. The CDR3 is CASSLRGLGSPLHF. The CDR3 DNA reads TGTGCCAGCAGCTTAAGGGGGCTAGGTTCACCCCTCCACTTT.

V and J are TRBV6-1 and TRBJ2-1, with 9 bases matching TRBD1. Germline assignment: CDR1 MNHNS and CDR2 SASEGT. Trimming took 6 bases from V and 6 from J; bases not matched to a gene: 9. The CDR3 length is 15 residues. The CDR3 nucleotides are TGTGCCAGCAGAGCCGGGACAGGGTTGATCAATGAGCAGTTCTTC. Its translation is CASRAGTGLINEQFF.

The CDR3, as DNA: TGCGCCAGCAGCCCACGACAGGCCTACACTGAAGCTTTCTTT. Protein: CASSPRQAYTEAFF. The rearrangement joins TRBV4-3 to TRBJ1-1, with D perhaps TRBD1 (6 bases). This CDR3 is 14 amino acids long. Germline-derived CDR1 and CDR2 are LGHNA and YSLEER. The V gene lost 4 bases and the J gene lost 3 bases, with 12 bases spanning the gap.

As DNA, the CDR3 is TGTGCCAGCAGCTTGGTTGGCGGAGAGGGCTACACCTTC. Protein sequence: CASSLVGGEGYTF. The rearrangement uses TRBV5-4 and TRBJ1-2; D remains ambiguous. V lost 0 bases, J lost 8 bases, and 11 bases lay in between. Germline CDR1 is SGHNT and CDR2 is YYREEE (reference sequence). This CDR3 has 13 amino acids.

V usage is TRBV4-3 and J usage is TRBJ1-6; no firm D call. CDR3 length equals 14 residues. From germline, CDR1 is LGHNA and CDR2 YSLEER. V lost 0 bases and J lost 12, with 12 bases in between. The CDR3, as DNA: TGCGCCAGCAGCCAAGATACGACGTTGATACCCCTCCACTTT. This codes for CASSQDTTLIPLHF.

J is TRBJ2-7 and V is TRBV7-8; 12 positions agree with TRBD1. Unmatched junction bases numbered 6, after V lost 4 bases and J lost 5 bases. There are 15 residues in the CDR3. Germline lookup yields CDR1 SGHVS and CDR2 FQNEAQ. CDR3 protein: CASSWGQGAGDEQYF. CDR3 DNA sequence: TGTGCCAGCAGCTGGGGACAGGGGGCGGGTGACGAGCAGTACTTC.